Each of the 31 T cell receptor beta chains below was sequenced from the same sample in a study of T cells expressing NK-cell markers. TCRdb derives one entry per CDR3 protein from the 5' RACE reads, leaving out DNA. This listing includes over 350,000 distinct CDR3 sequences. The sample comprised blood T cells: a sorted CD56 or NKG2C T cell subset, CD4+ or CD8+ T cells, or bulk PBMC T cells (not recorded which). The receptors originated from a woman aged 45 to 65 in good health.

This CDR3 reads CSVPRQGAQAYEQYF. The gene calls are TRBV29-1 and TRBJ2-7; as DNA is missing, the TRBD1 call by TCRdb cannot be tested. This CDR3 spans 15 amino acids. CDR1 is SQVTM and CDR2 is ANQGSEA in the germline V gene.

The chain links TRBV20-1 to TRBJ2-4; TCRdb calls TRBD1, which cannot be checked without DNA. Looked up from germline, CDR1 is DFQATT and CDR2 is SNEGSKA (reference sequence). This CDR3 has 16 amino acids. The chain's CDR3 is CSARDIDSIAKNIQYF.

V gene TRBV12-3 or TRBV12-4 combines with J gene TRBJ2-7. The CDR3 has 11 residues. The CDR3 loop is CASTSPLEQYF.

The rearrangement joins TRBV20-1 to TRBJ1-4; TCRdb names TRBD1, which stays unverified in the absence of DNA. Germline V gives CDR1 DFQATT, CDR2 SNEGSKA (reference sequence). CDR3 length: 16 amino acids. The CDR3 sequence is CSARGDRGSPLEKLFF.

The rearrangement uses TRBV14 and TRBJ2-2; TCRdb selects TRBD2, and the lack of DNA leaves this call unchecked. The CDR3 consists of 15 residues. The germline V gene encodes CDR1 SGHDN and CDR2 FVKESK. CDR3 in amino acids: CASSQAVAGTGELFF.

The chain has TRBV20-1 and TRBJ2-4; the TRBD2 assignment by TCRdb is unverifiable without DNA. The CDR3 runs 15 residues. Germline CDR1 DFQATT, CDR2 SNEGSKA (reference sequence). The CDR3 spells CSARDERRAGHIQYF.

This chain links TRBV7-6 with TRBJ1-5. CDR3 length equals 15 residues. Germline assignment: CDR1 SGHVS and CDR2 FNYEAQ. The CDR3 loop is CASSLDTASNQPQHF. The variable domain in full, with the rest retrieved from reference TRBV7-6 and TRBJ1-5, is GAGVSQSPRYKVTKRGQDVALRCDPISGHVSLYWYRQALGQGPEFLTYFNYEAQQDKSGLPNDRFSAERPEGSISTLTIQRTEQRDSAMYRCASSLDTASNQPQHFGDGTRLSIL.

The genes are TRBV28 and TRBJ2-1; TCRdb proposes TRBD2, but this gene call is untestable without DNA. This CDR3 spans 13 amino acids. Germline V lookup: CDR1 MDHEN, CDR2 SYDVKM. The CDR3 loop reads CASSTLTSNEQFF.

The rearrangement links TRBV5-1 to TRBJ2-3; the TRBD2 assignment by TCRdb is unverifiable without DNA. The CDR3 spans 18 residues. The germline CDR1 and CDR2 sequences are SGHRS and YFSETQ. This chain's CDR3 is CASSLDLPSGRATDTQYF.

The chain employs TRBV7-6 and TRBJ1-1. The CDR3 has 13 amino acids. Germline loops: CDR1 SGHVS, CDR2 FNYEAQ. This CDR3 is CASSGELNTEAFF.

This sequence joins TRBV12-3 or TRBV12-4 and TRBJ2-2; the D call of TRBD1 rests on TCRdb alone, since no DNA is present to check it. This CDR3 region has 14 residues. The CDR3 reads CASSAPGTGGELFF.

The rearrangement uses TRBV5-5 and TRBJ1-5; TCRdb picks TRBD1, but there is no DNA to check that call. Germline V gene data show CDR1 as SGHKS and CDR2 as YYEKEE (reference sequence). The CDR3 extends over 16 amino acids. The CDR3: CASSLVVTGGDQPQHF.

The chain recombines TRBV7-9 with TRBJ1-4; TCRdb's D call, TRBD1, is unchecked because there is no DNA. CDR1 is SEHNR and CDR2 is FQNEAQ in the germline V gene (reference sequence). The length of the CDR3 is 14 residues. The CDR3 here is CASSPTGVNEKLFF.

This chain connects TRBV20-1 to TRBJ2-2; TCRdb gives TRBD2 as the D gene, but with no DNA this cannot be confirmed. From germline, CDR1 is DFQATT and CDR2 SNEGSKA (reference sequence). The CDR3 spans 16 residues. The CDR3 region is CSASGTSGANTGELFF.

The rearrangement uses TRBV12-3 or TRBV12-4 and TRBJ1-6; TCRdb's D call, TRBD1, is unchecked because there is no DNA. This CDR3 has 14 residues. CDR3 sequence: CALRQGAGNSPLHF.

The chain has TRBV6-6 and TRBJ1-5. This CDR3 spans 13 amino acids. Looked up from germline, CDR1 is MNHNY and CDR2 is SVGAGI (reference sequence). The CDR3 sequence: CASRSLSNQPQHF.

The rearrangement links TRBV5-5 to TRBJ2-1; TCRdb proposes TRBD1, but this gene call is untestable without DNA. The CDR3 has 14 residues. CDR1 and CDR2 from the germline V gene are SGHKS and YYEKEE (reference sequence). The CDR3 protein is CASSFLGGEIEQFF.

The V call is TRBV15, the J call TRBJ1-2; TCRdb gives TRBD1 as the D gene, but with no DNA this cannot be confirmed. This CDR3 has 17 residues. Germline CDR1 and CDR2: LNHNV and YYDKDF (reference sequence). CDR3 loop: CATSRDPPGQGGDGYTF.

The V gene is TRBV10-3, the J gene TRBJ1-2. The germline V gene has CDR1 ENHRY and CDR2 SYGVKD. The CDR3 length is 11 residues. CDR3 residues: CAISPDYGYTF.

The chain employs TRBV5-1 and TRBJ1-3. Germline CDR1 and CDR2: SGHRS and YFSETQ. The CDR3 is 14 amino acids. CDR3 in amino acids: CASSLDRWGNTIYF.

J is TRBJ2-7 and V is TRBV9; the TCRdb D gene call, TRBD1, has no DNA to confirm it. The V gene's germline CDR1 is SGDLS and CDR2 YYNGEE. The CDR3 runs to 13 residues. The CDR3 spells CASSARVFGEQYF.

This chain links TRBV12-3 or TRBV12-4 with TRBJ2-1; TCRdb gives TRBD1 as the D gene, but with no DNA this cannot be confirmed. The CDR3 consists of 18 residues. This CDR3 is CASTPTGGTGHVYNEQFF.

This chain links TRBV2 with TRBJ2-1; TCRdb outputs TRBD2, but without DNA this stays unchecked. The CDR3 loop spans 12 amino acids. Germline assignment: CDR1 SNHLY and CDR2 FYNNEI. The CDR3 loop reads CASSAQTREQFF.

V usage is TRBV29-1 and J usage is TRBJ2-2; TCRdb selects TRBD1, and the lack of DNA leaves this call unchecked. This CDR3 is 15 amino acids long. Looked up from germline, CDR1 is SQVTM and CDR2 is ANQGSEA. The CDR3: CSVGEPGPLFLHLFF.

The rearrangement links TRBV29-1 to TRBJ2-5; the TCRdb call, TRBD1, lacks DNA for checking. Looked up from germline, CDR1 is SQVTM and CDR2 is ANQGSEA. The CDR3 extends over 11 amino acids. CDR3 protein: CSVESRGAQYF.

The rearrangement uses TRBV29-1 and TRBJ1-1; TCRdb's D call of TRBD1 is untestable without DNA. The length of the CDR3 is 14 residues. The V gene's germline CDR1 is SQVTM and CDR2 ANQGSEA. The CDR3 region is CSVDGQGWNTEAFF. The full variable domain, rest sourced from reference TRBV29-1 and TRBJ1-1, is SAVISQKPSRDICQRGTSLTIQCQVDSQVTMMFWYRQQPGQSLTLIATANQGSEATYESGFVIDKFPISRPNLTFSTLTVSNMSPEDSSIYLCSVDGQGWNTEAFFGQGTRLTVV.

The rearrangement joins TRBV12-3 or TRBV12-4 to TRBJ1-5; TCRdb designates TRBD1, a call that cannot be tested without DNA. The CDR3 totals 17 residues. CDR3 residues: CASSLTQGAASNQPQHF.

The genes are TRBV10-1 and TRBJ1-1; TCRdb calls TRBD1, which cannot be checked without DNA. Per the germline V gene, CDR1 is WNHNN and CDR2 is SYGVQD (reference sequence). This CDR3 comprises 14 residues. The CDR3 region is CASRPGGGRTEAFF.

This chain uses TRBV27 with TRBJ2-7; lacking DNA, the TRBD1 call made by TCRdb goes unchecked. The CDR3 extends over 17 amino acids. Germline loops: CDR1 MNHEY, CDR2 SMNVEV (reference sequence). This CDR3 reads CASSHGIEAGGKLGQYF.

The chain's CDR3 is CASSDRLSSYEQYF. The gene calls are TRBV6-5 and TRBJ2-7; TCRdb's D call, TRBD1, is unchecked because there is no DNA. CDR3 length: 14 amino acids. CDR1 MNHEY and CDR2 SVGAGI come from the germline V gene.

The V gene is TRBV29-1, the J gene TRBJ2-1; with no DNA, the TCRdb D assignment of TRBD1 cannot be verified. This CDR3 has 13 amino acids. Germline V gene lookup returns CDR1 SQVTM and CDR2 ANQGSEA. CDR3 amino acids: CSVGTGEDNEQFF.